This T cell receptor (beta chain) appears in the sequencing data of a study of blood T cell repertoires in COVID-19. The overall study: Specimens from acute and convalescent COVID-19 originated in the United States, Italy and Spain.

Profiled with immunoSEQ multiplex PCR; TCRdb holds only in-frame clones, not every one. The repertoire holds about 160,000 clones, with about 92% as singletons. This TCR derives from a woman aged 55 to 70 with COVID-19, enrolled during active disease. Sequenced sample: peripheral blood.

The CDR3 region has the DNA TGTGCCAGCAGCCCCGGACTGTCCCTCTCCTACAATGAGCAGTTCTTC. Protein sequence: CASSPGLSLSYNEQFF. The chain uses TRBV7-3 and TRBJ2-1, with D perhaps matching TRBD2 (5 bases). Trimming stripped 5 bases from V and 0 bases from J, with 14 bases between. CDR1 and CDR2 (germline): SGHTA, FQGTGA. The CDR3 covers 16 residues.